This TCR beta chain was profiled in a study of spatial heterogeneity in lung cancer. Study observations and caveats: Tumor mutation count correlated with how many alpha and beta TCRs expanded intratumorally.

Time point denoted: sample taken at primary tumor resection. By share, this clonotype counts as medium-sized. The antigen remains unidentified. This clone may be a read error of a much larger clone one base away. Via MiXCR, TCRdb re-called the 5' RACE reads, giving one row per CDR3 protein. The sample contains approximately 2,500 distinct CDR3 sequences, roughly 13% of which appear only once. J was trimmed by 9 bases and V by 5 bases; bases with no gene match: 5. The germline V gene has CDR1 SGHTA and CDR2 FQGNSA. The CDR3 is made up of 14 amino acids. The material sequenced was lung tumor tissue, taken at surgery. The sequence was obtained from a male donor with early-stage non-small cell lung cancer. The V gene is TRBV7-2, the J gene TRBJ1-4; 11 positions agree with TRBD1. The CDR3 spells CASSPDRGRKKLFF. The DNA of the CDR3 is TGTGCCAGCAGCCCGGACAGGGGGCGTAAAAAACTGTTTTTT. Looking up the rest from reference TRBV7-2 and TRBJ1-4 gives the full variable domain: GAGVSQSPSNKVTEKGKDVELRCDPISGHTALYWYRQSLGQGLEFLIYFQGNSAPDKSGLPSDRFSAERTGGSVSTLTIQRTQQEDSAVYLCASSPDRGRKKLFFGSGTQLSVL.